This T cell receptor beta chain was retrieved from a study of CD8 T cells in ankylosing spondylitis (dated 2017 in TCRdb). For the study in its entirety: The study profiled T cell receptor beta repertoires in healthy donors and ankylosing spondylitis patients to find disease-linked TCR variants. The whole study cohort included 108 healthy donors and some 27 ankylosing spondylitis patients. Peripheral blood was sampled, and synovial fluid was additionally collected from ankylosing spondylitis patients.

The full study reports these points: In peripheral blood, the disease-linked clones were found at relatively low frequencies and had a CD8+ phenotype. The disease-linked clones were reported as significantly enriched in matched synovial fluid samples from ankylosing spondylitis patients. Some motif variants were previously reported in synovial fluid and blood of reactive arthritis patients, suggesting common disease-initiation mechanisms. Blood from ankylosing spondylitis patients appeared to be characterized by a TCR beta motif composed of several highly homologous amino acid variants.

Trimming takes 4 bases from V and 0 bases from J, and the germline ends sit 17 bases apart. Based on the germline V gene (reference sequence), the CDR1 and CDR2 sequences are DFQATT and SNEGSKA. From its cysteine to its phenylalanine, the CDR3 spans 16 amino acids. The retained sequence is limited to the CDR3, 48 bases, with the frame set at the first base. Sequencing instrument: Illumina HiSeq 2500. TCR beta libraries were prepared by quantitative 5'-RACE with molecular barcodes. The study's processing was this. To identify disease-linked TCR variants, a new computational method was used, one built on a probabilistic model of VDJ rearrangement. The public reads were quality trimmed at Q25 with fastp and then assembled into clones with MiXCR by TCRdb, keeping productive beta chains. Each CDR3 protein gets just one entry, which takes the most common genes and DNA from the rows behind it. The V and J calls come from TCRdb's annotation, not from the publication. Present in this sample are nearly 250,000 distinct CDR3 sequences, approximately 30% of which were seen just once. Roughly 4.2% of the sample is held by the ten biggest clonotypes.

Regarding this clonotype: Its binding antigen is unknown. No clone much larger than this one lies a single base away; base qualities are absent.

Source material: blood, either unsorted or a sorted T cell fraction (not recorded which). The source is a male donor with ankylosing spondylitis or in good health (not recorded which). The V and J segments used are TRBV20-1 and TRBJ2-3; tentative D gene TRBD1, with 5 bases matching. The DNA reads as follows: TGCAGTGCTACAGGGCCCGTGGCGCGGAGCACAGATACGCAGTATTTT. The encoded protein is CSATGPVARSTDTQYF.